A single sample gave rise to the 28 T cell receptor beta chains below, sequenced in a study of blood T cell repertoires in COVID-19. Clones were sequenced by immunoSEQ multiplex PCR, and TCRdb holds only the in-frame ones, with some missing. This table holds about 310,000 clones, 75% to 90% found once. Sequenced sample: PBMCs or T cells enriched from blood (not recorded which). The receptors come from a man aged 55 to 70 who had recovered from COVID-19.

This chain joins TRBV28 and TRBJ1-1; no firm D call. The CDR3 has 12 residues. V lost 7 bases, J lost 4 bases, and 10 bases lay in between. CDR1 is MDHEN and CDR2 is SYDVKM in the germline V gene. CDR3 in DNA: TGTGCCAGCAATAATTTGGCCACTGAAGCTTTCTTT. Translating it yields CASNNLATEAFF.

The chain links TRBV5-4 to TRBJ2-1; TRBD2 matches at 11 bases. Germline loops: CDR1 SGHNT, CDR2 YYREEE (reference sequence). J lost 3 bases, V lost 7 bases, and 9 bases had no gene match. The CDR3 totals 16 residues. CDR3 coding DNA: TGTGCCAGCTCGAAACCGACTAGCGGGGTCTACAATGAGCAGTTCTTC. Its translation is CASSKPTSGVYNEQFF.

On this clone: Other DNA variants within this sample encode the same CDR3. In DNA form, the CDR3 reads TGTGCCAGCAGCTTGGCCGGGACAGGGGACCAGCCCCAGCATTTT. It translates to CASSLAGTGDQPQHF. The chain joins TRBV5-6 to TRBJ1-5, with 10 positions matching TRBD1. The CDR3 covers 15 residues. Germline V gene data show CDR1 as SGHDT and CDR2 as YYEEEE. Trimming took 0 bases from V and 7 from J; bases not matched to a gene: 4.

V usage is TRBV7-3 and J usage is TRBJ2-7; 8 nucleotides align to TRBD2. This CDR3 has 15 residues. The V segment lost 3 bases and the J segment 4 bases; nucleotides outside the gene matches: 8. The germline V gene encodes CDR1 SGHTA and CDR2 FQGTGA. The CDR3, as DNA: TGTGCCAGCAGCTTCGCTGGTAGCGGGATGTACGAGCAGTACTTC. Translating gives CASSFAGSGMYEQYF.

This chain links TRBV19 with TRBJ1-1; 7 bases line up with TRBD1. J gave up 1 base and V 5 bases, and 7 bases lay outside the gene matches. In germline, CDR1 is LNHDA, CDR2 SQIVND (reference sequence). This CDR3 region has 15 residues. In DNA form, the CDR3 reads TGTGCCAGTAGTTCCACCCACAGGGGGAACACTGAAGCTTTCTTT. It yields the protein CASSSTHRGNTEAFF.

V gene TRBV12-3 or TRBV12-4 combines with J gene TRBJ2-5; D ambiguous. V gave up 8 bases and J gave up 2 bases, with 9 bases separating them. The CDR3 sequence is 12 residues long. CDR3 residues: CASSRQQETQYF. CDR3 in DNA: TGTGCCAGCTCACGTCAGCAAGAGACCCAGTACTTC.

The chain is built from TRBV5-4 and TRBJ1-4, with TRBD1 as a possible D gene (5 bases). V shed 4 bases and J shed 5 bases, with 18 bases lying between them. The CDR3 totals 16 residues. Germline lookup yields CDR1 SGHNT and CDR2 YYREEE (reference sequence). For the CDR3, the DNA is TGTGCCAGCAGCAGAGCCCGGGGCGCGGGGAATGAAAAACTGTTTTTT. It translates to CASSRARGAGNEKLFF.

This rearrangement joins TRBV3-1 (or the pseudogene TRBV3-2) to TRBJ2-2; D ambiguous. Germline CDR1 LGHDT, CDR2 YNNKEL (reference sequence). This CDR3 region has 12 residues. V shed 4 bases and J shed 9 bases, with 9 bases lying between them. The CDR3 region has the DNA TGTGCCAGCAGCCCCCTTGGCAGGGAGCTGTTTTTT. Protein: CASSPLGRELFF.

This chain links TRBV5-1 with TRBJ1-2, with D hard to call. V gave up 1 base and J gave up 8 bases, with 15 bases separating them. The CDR3 consists of 14 residues. CDR1 is SGHRS, CDR2 YFSETQ, per germline. The CDR3: CASSLRTGVEGYTF. The CDR3 coding sequence is TGCGCCAGCAGCTTGCGTACCGGGGTCGAAGGCTACACCTTC. The full variable domain, rest sourced from reference TRBV5-1 and TRBJ1-2, is KAGVTQTPRYLIKTRGQQVTLSCSPISGHRSVSWYQQTPGQGLQFLFEYFSETQRNKGNFPGRFSGRQFSNSRSEMNVSTLELGDSALYLCASSLRTGVEGYTFGSGTRLTVV.

J is TRBJ2-7 and V is TRBV24-1; D uncertain. Germline lookup yields CDR1 KGHDR and CDR2 SFDVKD. V was pared by 12 bases and J by 5 bases, with 13 bases between. The CDR3 is made up of 11 amino acids. As DNA, the CDR3 is TGTGCCCCGCCGGTGAGCCACGAGCAGTACTTC. As protein: CAPPVSHEQYF.

The CDR3 sequence: CATKTGTTSGANVLTF. The CDR3 coding sequence is TGTGCCACAAAAACAGGGACCACCTCTGGGGCCAACGTCCTGACTTTC. This chain links TRBV19 with TRBJ2-6; D possibly corresponds to TRBD1 (6 bases). The V and J ends lost 10 bases and 0 bases respectively, with 16 bases between them. This CDR3 has 16 residues. Germline CDR1 LNHDA, CDR2 SQIVND (reference sequence).

The rearrangement links TRBV27 to TRBJ2-1; 7 nucleotides agree with TRBD2. Trimming took 3 bases from V and 8 from J; bases not matched to a gene: 7. Germline V gives CDR1 MNHEY, CDR2 SMNVEV (reference sequence). The CDR3 runs 14 residues. The CDR3 is CASSFRLAVDEQFF. The DNA of the CDR3 is TGTGCCAGCAGTTTTCGGCTAGCGGTGGATGAGCAGTTCTTC.

The chain combines TRBV6-5 with TRBJ1-5; D possibly corresponds to TRBD1 (6 bases). V lost 6 bases and J 4 bases, leaving 10 bases between the germline ends. Per germline, CDR1 MNHEY and CDR2 SVGAGI. This CDR3 is built from 13 residues. As DNA, the CDR3 is TGTGCCAGCAGACAGGGTTTAAATCAGCCCCAGCATTTT. Translating gives CASRQGLNQPQHF.

This chain connects TRBV18 to TRBJ2-3; 7 bases match TRBD1. J was trimmed by 2 bases and V by 1 base; bases with no gene match: 3. This CDR3 spans 15 amino acids. Germline CDR1 KGHSH, CDR2 LQKENI. CDR3 nucleotides: TGTGCCAGCTCACCACGGGACAGATTCACAGATACGCAGTATTTT. It translates to CASSPRDRFTDTQYF. Full variable domain (rest looked up from reference TRBV18 and TRBJ2-3): NAGVMQNPRHLVRRRGQEARLRCSPMKGHSHVYWYRQLPEEGLKFMVYLQKENIIDESGMPKERFSAEFPKEGPSILRIQQVVRGDSAAYFCASSPRDRFTDTQYFGPGTRLTVL.

V is TRBV2 and J is TRBJ1-6; 11 positions agree with TRBD1. The V segment lost 4 bases and the J segment 3 bases; nucleotides outside the gene matches: 2. CDR3 length: 16 amino acids. The germline V gene has CDR1 SNHLY and CDR2 FYNNEI. CDR3 bases: TGTGCCAGCAGTGCCGGGACAGGGGGCTATAATTCACCCCTCCACTTT. Its protein is CASSAGTGGYNSPLHF.

The genes are TRBV28 and TRBJ2-7; 7 positions agree with TRBD2. The germline V gene has CDR1 MDHEN and CDR2 SYDVKM. Trimming cost V 1 base and J 2 bases; bases outside gene matches: 2. The CDR3 covers 14 residues. The CDR3 sequence is CASSLSGGTYEQYF. CDR3 nucleotides: TGTGCCAGCAGTTTATCGGGAGGTACCTACGAGCAGTACTTC.

The chain has TRBV4-2 and TRBJ2-1, with TRBD2 matching 8 bases. Germline V gives CDR1 LGHNA, CDR2 YNFKEQ. Trimming took 5 bases from V and 0 from J; bases not matched to a gene: 3. This CDR3 contains 15 residues. The CDR3 reads CASSFTSGSYNEQFF. The CDR3 DNA follows: TGTGCCAGCAGCTTTACTAGCGGCTCCTACAATGAGCAGTTCTTC.

The genes are TRBV18 and TRBJ1-3, with D hard to call. Germline V lookup: CDR1 KGHSH, CDR2 LQKENI. Trimming shortened V by 4 bases and J by 1 base, and 14 bases separated the two germline ends. This CDR3 is built from 16 residues. The CDR3 reads CASSQSDNGSGNTIYF. CDR3 coding DNA: TGTGCCAGCTCACAGTCCGATAACGGGTCTGGAAACACCATATATTTT.

The chain employs TRBV5-1 and TRBJ2-1; 16 positions agree with TRBD2. Germline loops: CDR1 SGHRS, CDR2 YFSETQ. After removal of 3 bases from V and 0 bases from J, the junction contained 9 bases not matched to a gene. The CDR3 contains 20 residues. The CDR3 nucleotides are TGCGCCAGCAGCTCGGATCCGGGACTAGCGGGAGGGAGCTCCTACAATGAGCAGTTCTTC. The encoded protein is CASSSDPGLAGGSSYNEQFF.

The CDR3 DNA sequence: TGCGCCAGCAGCTCGGGACTAGCGGGAGGAATGGAGCAGTTCTTC. Translating gives CASSSGLAGGMEQFF. The chain recombines TRBV5-1 with TRBJ2-1, with 15 positions matching TRBD2. The CDR3 has 15 residues. The junction had 5 bases not matched to a gene; V was cut back by 3 bases and J by 10 bases. Germline lookup yields CDR1 SGHRS and CDR2 YFSETQ.

The genes are TRBV14 and TRBJ2-7, with 8 bases matching TRBD1. The CDR3 extends over 15 amino acids. Germline-derived CDR1 and CDR2 are SGHDN and FVKESK. With V trimmed by 4 bases and J by 3 bases, 8 bases remained unmatched. CDR3 residues: CASSPLGTGHYEQYF. The CDR3, as DNA: TGTGCCAGCAGCCCCCTAGGGACAGGACACTACGAGCAGTACTTC.

This clone was detected only a few times. The chain combines TRBV5-6 with TRBJ1-5, with 7 bases that match TRBD1. The CDR3 sequence is 16 residues long. With V trimmed by 0 bases and J by 4 bases, 7 bases remained unmatched. From germline, CDR1 is SGHDT and CDR2 YYEEEE. CDR3 nucleotide sequence: TGTGCCAGCAGCTTGGAAGGGGGACAGCGTAATCAGCCCCAGCATTTT. Translation gives CASSLEGGQRNQPQHF. Full variable domain (outside the CDR3, taken from reference TRBV5-6 and TRBJ1-5): DAGVTQSPTHLIKTRGQQVTLRCSPKSGHDTVSWYQQALGQGPQFIFQYYEEEERQRGNFPDRFSGHQFPNYSSELNVNALLLGDSALYLCASSLEGGQRNQPQHFGDGTRLSIL.

CDR3 nucleotides: TGTGCCAGCACCCTGATAGGACAATCCTACGAGCAGTACTTC. This codes for CASTLIGQSYEQYF. The chain joins TRBV2 to TRBJ2-7, with TRBD1 as a possible D gene (5 bases). The CDR3 has 14 amino acids. CDR1 and CDR2 from the germline V gene are SNHLY and FYNNEI. The V end lost 7 bases, the J end lost 1 base, and 14 bases lay between the germline ends.

This clone was found once. This chain's CDR3 is CASSSSGGGTEAFF. The CDR3 DNA follows: TGCGCCAGCAGCTCGTCTGGGGGAGGCACTGAAGCTTTCTTT. The rearrangement joins TRBV5-1 to TRBJ1-1, with D possibly TRBD1 on 5 matching bases. CDR1 is SGHRS and CDR2 is YFSETQ in the germline V gene. This CDR3 spans 14 amino acids. The ends were cut back, 3 bases at V and 4 bases at J, with 13 bases in the middle.

This chain uses TRBV5-1 with TRBJ2-5; possibly TRBD2 for D (5 bases). From germline, CDR1 is SGHRS and CDR2 YFSETQ. V lost 7 bases to trimming and J lost 5 bases, with 15 bases between them. The CDR3 covers 13 residues. The CDR3 region has the DNA TGCGCCAGCTCCGTGGTGGGAGCGGAGACCCAGTACTTC. Its translation is CASSVVGAETQYF.

V usage is TRBV19 and J usage is TRBJ2-3, with 8 bases lining up with TRBD2. J gave up 3 bases and V 5 bases, and 10 bases lay outside the gene matches. The length of the CDR3 is 16 residues. CDR1 LNHDA and CDR2 SQIVND come from the germline V gene (reference sequence). CDR3 nucleotide sequence: TGTGCCAGTAGTGCCGTCGAGGCGGGAGGTACAGATACGCAGTATTTT. Protein sequence: CASSAVEAGGTDTQYF.

The J gene is TRBJ2-2, the V gene TRBV4-2; 14 bases map to TRBD2. The length of the CDR3 is 19 residues. Germline-derived CDR1 and CDR2 are LGHNA and YNFKEQ. V lost 1 base, J lost 3 bases, and 7 bases stayed unmatched. CDR3 sequence: CASSQVSLGLAGDTGELFF. DNA of the CDR3: TGTGCCAGCAGCCAAGTCTCGCTGGGACTAGCGGGGGACACCGGGGAGCTGTTTTTT.

The genes are TRBV18 and TRBJ2-3; TRBD1 aligns across 9 bases. This CDR3 is 15 amino acids long. The V gene end was trimmed by 3 bases and the J gene end by 5 bases; junction bases not matched to a gene: 6. CDR1 is KGHSH, CDR2 LQKENI, per germline. CDR3 amino acids: CASSPGQGRRDTQYF. In nucleotides, the CDR3 is TGTGCCAGCTCACCGGGACAGGGCAGAAGAGATACGCAGTATTTT.